This TCR beta chain emerged from a study of graft-versus-host responses after intestinal transplantation. Study as a whole: For approximately 3 years after anti-thymocyte globulin induction, all recipients took tacrolimus and steroids.

The study, taken as a whole, reports: Recipient marrow showed GvH clones, some seen first in ileum or blood.

Sequenced by immunoSEQ multiplex PCR; TCRdb stores in-frame clones only, minus some. The table has some 27,000 clones, 85% to 95% seen once. About this clone: Its antigen is unidentified.

The CDR3 totals 14 residues. Trimming left V 3 bases short and J 2 bases short, with 8 bases between. Germline V gene sequence: CDR1 SGHRS, CDR2 YFSETQ. V and J are TRBV5-1 and TRBJ1-4, with a weak D call TRBD1 (6 bases). Sequenced here: PBMCs, sampled 18 days after transplant. This clonotype was sampled from a human patient who received an intestinal transplant, so some T cells may come from the graft donor. The CDR3 nucleotides are TGCGCCAGCAGCTGGACAGCGACTAATGAAAAACTGTTTTTT. This translates into CASSWTATNEKLFF.